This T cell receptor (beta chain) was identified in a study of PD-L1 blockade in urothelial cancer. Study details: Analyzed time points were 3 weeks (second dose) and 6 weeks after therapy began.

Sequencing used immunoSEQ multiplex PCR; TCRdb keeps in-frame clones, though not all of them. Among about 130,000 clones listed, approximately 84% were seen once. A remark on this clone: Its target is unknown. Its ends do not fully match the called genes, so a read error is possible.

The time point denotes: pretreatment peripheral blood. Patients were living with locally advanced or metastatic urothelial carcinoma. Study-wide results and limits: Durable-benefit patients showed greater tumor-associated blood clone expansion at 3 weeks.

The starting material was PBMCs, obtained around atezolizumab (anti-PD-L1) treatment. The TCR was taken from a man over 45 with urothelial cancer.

The CDR3 nucleotides read TGTGCCAGCAGGGAAGCGGGAGCAGATACGCAGTATTTT. Residues: CASREAGADTQYF. The chain joins TRBV6-1 to TRBJ2-3, with 8 bases lining up with TRBD2. Germline assignment: CDR1 MNHNS and CDR2 SASEGT. The CDR3 consists of 13 residues.